The rows below give T cell receptor beta chains drawn from one sample of a study of T cells expressing NK-cell markers. TCRdb re-called the 5' RACE reads and shows each CDR3 protein once, DNA omitted. The clone table shows about 260,000 distinct CDR3 sequences, with the ten largest holding about 0.4%. Sequencing was done on a sample of blood T cells: a sorted CD56 or NKG2C T cell subset, CD4+ or CD8+ T cells, or bulk PBMC T cells (not recorded which). The receptors come from a man between 18 and 35 years old in good health. CDR3s include the opening cysteine and the closing phenylalanine or tryptophan.

V,J,CDR3
TRBV10-3,TRBJ2-6,CAIGDRNSGANVLTF
TRBV20-1,TRBJ2-1,CSARRGGVKNEQFF
TRBV12-3/TRBV12-4,TRBJ1-2,CASSAGFGGYTF
TRBV11-3,TRBJ2-1,CASSSGIAGGGHEQFF
TRBV7-2,TRBJ1-4,CASSSMGQANEKLFF
TRBV7-2,TRBJ2-1,CASSSTGLAGDNEQFF
TRBV18,TRBJ2-6,CASSPATVVGTLGANVLTF
TRBV29-1,TRBJ1-2,CSVVDSTYGYTF
TRBV6-6,TRBJ1-1,CASTRTENTEAFF
TRBV20-1,TRBJ1-5,CSARDGMGTQPQHF
TRBV15,TRBJ2-3,CATSGQGASTDTQYF
TRBV6-1,TRBJ2-7,CARSELLLGRGRDEQYF
TRBV29-1,TRBJ2-3,CSVEYRGTSKDTQYF
TRBV9,TRBJ2-2,CASSLRPTGELFF
TRBV12-3/TRBV12-4,TRBJ2-5,CASSFSTSGRQQETQYF
TRBV6-2/TRBV6-3,TRBJ2-1,CASSLSRDPYNEQFF
TRBV3-1,TRBJ2-2,CASSQLELNGELFF
TRBV7-2,TRBJ2-3,CASSSPADSGTDTQYF
TRBV7-2,TRBJ2-7,CASSDRGHYEQYF
TRBV28,TRBJ2-3,CASSLTESFTDTQYF
TRBV27,TRBJ2-6,CASSFFGVSGANVLTF
TRBV20-1,TRBJ2-7,CSGLAGGSYEQYF
TRBV6-1,TRBJ2-2,CASTQGGPGTGELFF
TRBV5-5,TRBJ1-1,CASSLAGTGGFTEAFF
TRBV5-4,TRBJ2-2,CASSLTGTNTGELFF
TRBV12-3/TRBV12-4,TRBJ2-1,CASSPDSLPYNEQFF
TRBV7-6,TRBJ2-1,CASSLSGVSTYNEQFF
TRBV29-1,TRBJ2-3,CSVGGGDTQYF
TRBV12-3/TRBV12-4,TRBJ2-1,CASSRRLRSSYNEQFF
TRBV29-1,TRBJ2-3,CSVEEGQDTQYF
TRBV7-2,TRBJ2-5,CASSLQTLVKETQYF
TRBV9,TRBJ1-5,CASSPDPRADQPQHF
TRBV15,TRBJ2-3,CATTVAGETDTQYF
TRBV20-1,TRBJ2-3,CSATGTVGGWQYF
TRBV30,TRBJ1-1,CAWSIRTDTEAFF
TRBV7-3,TRBJ2-1,CASSFEGHEQFF
TRBV19,TRBJ2-1,CASKAGGSYYNEQFF
TRBV18,TRBJ1-2,CASSQGQRILSGYTF
TRBV25-1,TRBJ2-7,CASSGGAGTTYEQYF
TRBV5-1,TRBJ1-3,CASSLESGSVGNTIYF
TRBV12-3/TRBV12-4,TRBJ2-1,CASIPSSLVGRYNEQFF
TRBV5-1,TRBJ2-7,CASSLGTAGGAYEQYF
TRBV5-1,TRBJ1-1,CASSLRATDRDLEAFF
TRBV7-2,TRBJ2-3,CASSTRRLADGTDTQYF